One and the same sample provided the 17 T cell receptor beta chains below, sequenced in a study of blood T cell repertoires in COVID-19. This table comes from immunoSEQ multiplex PCR, and its TCRdb copy is limited to in-frame clones, with some not included. The sample lists over 250,000 clones; more than 80% were seen once. Sequenced input: PBMCs or T cells enriched from blood (not recorded which). Every receptor here comes from a woman aged 18-29 years who had recovered from COVID-19.

The chain links TRBV5-6 to TRBJ2-7; D might be TRBD1 (6 bases). This CDR3 contains 14 residues. Between the trimmed V and J ends, which lost 4 bases and 8 bases, there was a span of 19 bases. CDR1 SGHDT and CDR2 YYEEEE come from the germline V gene. The CDR3 sequence: CASSVGTYSAQQYF. CDR3 bases: TGTGCCAGCAGCGTCGGGACATACTCGGCCCAGCAGTACTTC.

The V call is TRBV21-1, the J call TRBJ2-2; no DNA check was done on the table's D call, TRBD2. TRBV21-1 is a pseudogene. This CDR3 contains 13 residues. The chain's CDR3 is CASTLENTGELFF. The DNA of the CDR3 is TGTGCCAGCACCCTAGAGAACACCGGGGAGCTGTTTTTT.

A few counts support this clone. The chain combines TRBV15 with TRBJ1-1; D remains unclear. The CDR3 runs 14 residues. CDR1 is LNHNV, CDR2 YYDKDF, per germline (reference sequence). Deletions cut 4 bases from V and 5 bases from J, with 14 bases between. Here the CDR3 reads CATSITGLKTEAFF. The CDR3 DNA is TGTGCCACCAGCATTACCGGACTAAAAACTGAAGCTTTCTTT.

This clone was detected once. The CDR3 here is CASHGSSYYQPQHF. In DNA, the CDR3 is TGTGCCAGCCACGGGTCTTCTTACTATCAGCCCCAGCATTTT. The chain has TRBV2 and TRBJ1-5; D remains ambiguous. The CDR3 sequence is 14 residues long. Germline values: CDR1 SNHLY, CDR2 FYNNEI. V was trimmed by 8 bases and J by 5 bases, leaving 16 bases between them.

The chain joins TRBV12-3 or TRBV12-4 to TRBJ1-1; TRBD1 might be the D (5 bases). The V gene lost 2 bases and the J gene lost 6 bases, with 10 bases spanning the gap. This CDR3 region has 13 residues. As DNA, the CDR3 is TGTGCCAGCAGTTTACGGACACAAGCTGAAGCTTTCTTT. Translated, it gives CASSLRTQAEAFF.

Here the CDR3 reads CASSQDGGVKNEKLFF. The CDR3 DNA is TGCGCCAGCAGCCAAGATGGCGGGGTAAAGAATGAAAAACTGTTTTTT. This chain uses TRBV4-1 with TRBJ1-4, with D unclear. CDR1 is MGHRA, CDR2 YSYEKL, per germline. This CDR3 has 16 amino acids. The V gene lost 0 bases and the J gene lost 5 bases, with 13 bases spanning the gap.

The CDR3 region has the DNA TGCGCCAGCAGTGAGCCGGGACAGGGCGGCTATGGCTACACCTTC. Its translation: CASSEPGQGGYGYTF. V gene TRBV10-2 combines with J gene TRBJ1-2; 9 nucleotides align to TRBD1. The CDR3 has 15 residues. V lost 2 bases and J lost 4; bases outside the gene matches: 5. Germline V CDR1 and CDR2: WSHSY, SAAADI.

The chain recombines TRBV20-1 with TRBJ1-1; D perhaps matches TRBD1 (6 bases). The CDR3 is 11 amino acids. V was trimmed by 3 bases and J by 7 bases, leaving 9 bases between them. Germline V lookup: CDR1 DFQATT, CDR2 SNEGSKA (reference sequence). CDR3 coding DNA: TGCAGTGCTAGTAGGACAGTTGAAGCTTTCTTT. It encodes CSASRTVEAFF.

The chain joins TRBV18 to TRBJ1-5; D ambiguous. Trimming cost V 1 base and J 1 base, with 8 bases left between them. CDR1 and CDR2 from the germline V gene are KGHSH and LQKENI. There are 15 residues in the CDR3. The CDR3 bases are TGTGCCAGCTCACCACGCGGGGTGAGCAATCAGCCCCAGCATTTT. Residues: CASSPRGVSNQPQHF.

CDR3 bases: TGTGCCAGCAGCGTCGGGACAGGGTGGAACGGGGAGCTGTTTTTT. Its translation is CASSVGTGWNGELFF. The chain joins TRBV16 to TRBJ2-2; 9 nucleotides agree with TRBD1. This CDR3 contains 15 residues. The trim removed 5 bases at V and 7 bases at J, leaving 8 bases unmatched. Germline V gene data show CDR1 as KGHSY and CDR2 as FQNENV.

In its sample, this clone was seen once. This chain joins TRBV4-2 and TRBJ1-2, with D tentatively TRBD1 (5 bases). The CDR3 is 13 amino acids. Trimming took off 3 bases at V and 3 bases at J, with 8 bases between the two ends. Germline CDR1 is LGHNA and CDR2 is YNFKEQ. The CDR3 loop is CASSHLTDYGYTF. Written as DNA, the CDR3 is TGTGCCAGCAGCCACCTGACAGACTATGGCTACACCTTC.

The chain recombines TRBV5-1 with TRBJ2-5; weak D call: TRBD2 (5 bases). CDR1 and CDR2 from the germline V gene are SGHRS and YFSETQ. The CDR3 has 14 amino acids. Trimming removed 6 bases from V and 1 base from J, with 13 bases in between. This CDR3 is CASTAGLPQETQYF. The CDR3 region has the DNA TGCGCCAGCACCGCTGGACTCCCCCAAGAGACCCAGTACTTC.

The rearrangement uses TRBV28 and TRBJ1-5; D perhaps matches TRBD1 (6 bases). V shed 6 bases and J shed 5 bases, with 11 bases lying between them. The CDR3 consists of 13 residues. Germline-derived CDR1 and CDR2 are MDHEN and SYDVKM. The CDR3 sequence is CASRGHIYQPQHF. The CDR3 region has the DNA TGTGCCAGCAGGGGACACATTTATCAGCCCCAGCATTTT.

The V call is TRBV4-1, the J call TRBJ2-6, with 8 bases aligning to TRBD1. CDR3 length: 17 residues. Germline V lookup: CDR1 MGHRA, CDR2 YSYEKL. The trim removed 4 bases at V and 1 base at J, leaving 6 bases unmatched. The CDR3 sequence is CASSPTGVTSGANVLTF. The CDR3 DNA sequence: TGCGCCAGCAGCCCGACAGGGGTAACTTCTGGGGCCAACGTCCTGACTTTC.

J is TRBJ2-3 and V is TRBV5-8; the match to TRBD2 covers 7 bases. The CDR3 consists of 15 residues. Trimming removed 8 bases from V and 3 bases from J; junction bases left unmatched: 12. Germline CDR1 reads SGHTS; CDR2 reads YDEGEE. CDR3 amino acids: CARNKGEGRTDTQYF. The CDR3 coding sequence is TGTGCCAGGAACAAAGGGGAGGGGCGGACAGATACGCAGTATTTT. The entire variable domain, with the rest obtained from reference TRBV5-8 and TRBJ2-3, is as follows: EAGVTQSPTHLIKTRGQQATLRCSPISGHTSVYWYQQALGLGLQFLLWYDEGEERNRGNFPPRFSGRQFPNYSSELNVNALELEDSALYLCARNKGEGRTDTQYFGPGTRLTVL.

A single count supports this clone. Other DNA variants within this sample encode the same CDR3. The CDR3 loop is CASSPGTGGDEQYF. The CDR3 coding sequence is TGTGCCAGCTCCCCCGGGACAGGGGGGGACGAGCAGTACTTC. The chain has TRBV18 and TRBJ2-7, with 11 bases identical to TRBD1. Unmatched junction bases numbered 6, after V lost 6 bases and J lost 5 bases. This CDR3 is 14 amino acids long. The germline V gene has CDR1 KGHSH and CDR2 LQKENI.

This chain joins TRBV11-2 and TRBJ2-2, with 11 nucleotides matching TRBD2. The junction had 6 bases not matched to a gene; V was cut back by 5 bases and J by 4 bases. The CDR3 loop spans 16 amino acids. Germline CDR1 SGHAT, CDR2 FQNNGV. This chain's CDR3 is CASSVSSGGATGELFF. CDR3 coding DNA: TGTGCCAGCAGCGTCAGTAGCGGGGGGGCCACCGGGGAGCTGTTTTTT.